One and the same sample provided the 14 T cell receptor beta chains below, sequenced in a study of identical twins. From the 5' RACE reads, TCRdb called clonotypes with MiXCR, one entry per CDR3 protein. The table includes 200,000 to 250,000 distinct CDR3 sequences, about 12% detected once. The sample was also linked to a second study, of yellow fever vaccine responses in identical twins.

The sequenced sample consisted of memory (CD45RO+) T cells sorted from blood. All receptors derive from a woman younger than 30 in good health.

This clonotype was observed a handful of times. CDR3 DNA sequence: TGTGCCAGCAGCCAAAGGTTAACGGGGGGAGATGAGCAGTTCTTC. Amino acid sequence: CASSQRLTGGDEQFF. The chain has TRBV3-1 and TRBJ2-1, with 7 bases aligning to TRBD2. V gave up 2 bases and J gave up 8 bases; unmatched junction bases: 9. This CDR3 has 15 residues. Germline V gene sequence: CDR1 LGHDT, CDR2 YNNKEL (reference sequence).

This rearrangement joins TRBV5-1 to TRBJ2-3; unclear D gene. Germline V gene lookup returns CDR1 SGHRS and CDR2 YFSETQ. This CDR3 comprises 16 residues. V lost 0 bases, J lost 0 bases, and 11 bases lay in between. The CDR3 DNA reads as TGCGCCAGCAGCTTGGAGAGCAGAACTAGCACAGATACGCAGTATTTT. As protein: CASSLESRTSTDTQYF.

This clonotype showed up just a few times. The gene calls are TRBV3-1 and TRBJ1-2, with no clear D. CDR1 is LGHDT and CDR2 is YNNKEL in the germline V gene (reference sequence). The CDR3 totals 13 residues. Between the trimmed V and J ends, which lost 1 base and 7 bases, there was a span of 10 bases. The CDR3 DNA reads as TGTGCCAGCAGCCAAGCCCAATCCGCTGGCTACACCTTC. It yields the protein CASSQAQSAGYTF.

This clonotype was picked up a small number of times. The genes are TRBV21-1 and TRBJ2-3. TRBV21-1 is an annotated pseudogene. This CDR3 has 12 amino acids. In nucleotides, the CDR3 is TGTGCCAGCAAGCGATGGCCAGATACGCAGTATTTT. It translates to CASKRWPDTQYF.

This clonotype was recorded a few times. This chain uses TRBV3-1 with TRBJ2-7, with D perhaps matching TRBD1 (6 bases). V shed 3 bases and J shed 7 bases, with 10 bases lying between them. Per the germline V gene, CDR1 is LGHDT and CDR2 is YNNKEL (reference sequence). This CDR3 is 12 amino acids long. The CDR3 coding sequence is TGTGCCAGCAGCCATCCTAGGGGGGAGCAGTACTTC. It yields the protein CASSHPRGEQYF.

For the CDR3, the DNA is TGCGCCAGCAACAAACAGGGGGCGAGGGAGCAGTACTTC. Its translation: CASNKQGAREQYF. The chain is built from TRBV5-1 and TRBJ2-7; TRBD1 matches 9 bases. CDR3 size: 13 residues. The ends lost 6 bases at V and 7 bases at J; junction bases unmatched: 8. The germline V gene has CDR1 SGHRS and CDR2 YFSETQ.

This clonotype was seen only a few times. This rearrangement joins TRBV20-1 to TRBJ1-1, with 7 bases that match TRBD1. J was trimmed by 1 base and V by 2 bases; bases with no gene match: 7. This CDR3 is 15 amino acids long. CDR1 is DFQATT and CDR2 is SNEGSKA in the germline V gene (reference sequence). The CDR3 here is CSARQSDRANTEAFF. CDR3 in DNA: TGCAGTGCTAGACAAAGTGACAGGGCGAACACTGAAGCTTTCTTT.

This clonotype was detected many times. The CDR3 coding sequence is TGTGCCAGCAGTTACTTCGGAAGAACCTACGAGCAGTACTTC. Its translation is CASSYFGRTYEQYF. The chain carries TRBV6-5 and TRBJ2-7; no clear D gene. V lost 1 base, J lost 2 bases, and 9 bases lay in between. This CDR3 comprises 14 residues. Germline loops: CDR1 MNHEY, CDR2 SVGAGI.

The chain has TRBV20-1 and TRBJ2-1; TRBD2 agrees at 8 bases. The CDR3 runs 16 residues. V lost 3 bases, J lost 7 bases, and 14 bases stayed unmatched. The germline CDR1 and CDR2 sequences are DFQATT and SNEGSKA (reference sequence). Here the CDR3 reads CSASRSSGGKGNEQFF. The CDR3 DNA reads TGCAGTGCTAGCCGGTCGAGCGGGGGCAAAGGGAATGAGCAGTTCTTC.

The chain combines TRBV29-1 with TRBJ2-3; TRBD2 aligns across 7 bases. This CDR3 region has 12 residues. Looked up from germline, CDR1 is SQVTM and CDR2 is ANQGSEA. The CDR3 protein is CSAGVTTDTQYF. The CDR3 DNA reads as TGCTCGGCGGGAGTAACCACAGATACGCAGTATTTT.

The CDR3 DNA is TGTGCCAGCAGCTTAGTACCGGGAACTAATGAAAAACTGTTTTTT. Its protein is CASSLVPGTNEKLFF. The chain links TRBV7-2 to TRBJ1-4; D remains ambiguous. The ends were cut back, 1 base at V and 1 base at J, with 7 bases in the middle. The CDR3 is 15 residues long. The germline V gene has CDR1 SGHTA and CDR2 FQGNSA.

CDR3 protein: CASSSHPGQGRTQRETQYF. The CDR3, as DNA: TGTGCCAGCAGCTCTCACCCGGGACAGGGGAGGACCCAGAGGGAGACCCAGTACTTC. This chain joins TRBV11-1 and TRBJ2-5, with 10 nucleotides matching TRBD1. CDR1 SGHAT and CDR2 FQDESV come from the germline V gene (reference sequence). The junction had 19 bases not matched to a gene; V was cut back by 4 bases and J by 5 bases. The CDR3 runs 19 residues.

Ten or more counts support this clonotype. The chain recombines TRBV5-1 with TRBJ2-2, with D tentatively TRBD1 (6 bases). V gave up 4 bases and J gave up 7 bases, with 20 bases separating them. The germline CDR1 and CDR2 sequences are SGHRS and YFSETQ. The CDR3 spans 16 residues. The CDR3 bases are TGCGCCAGCAGCCCGAGGGGGAACCTAGCTGTCGGGGAGCTGTTTTTT. Amino acids: CASSPRGNLAVGELFF.

This clonotype was found many times. This chain uses TRBV20-1 with TRBJ2-5; 10 bases map to TRBD1. The CDR3 totals 14 residues. The V segment lost 3 bases and the J segment 8 bases; nucleotides outside the gene matches: 9. From germline, CDR1 is DFQATT and CDR2 SNEGSKA (reference sequence). The CDR3 region is CSARPGQGSVTQYF. The CDR3 coding sequence is TGCAGTGCTAGGCCGGGACAGGGGTCGGTTACCCAGTACTTC.